This T cell receptor beta chain was recovered during a study of siplizumab effects on memory and regulatory T cells. Per sample, the assay covered approximately 94,000 TCR templates. Assay used: immunoSEQ multiplex PCR; TCRdb lists only in-frame clones, some missing. The table lists tens of thousands of clones, 90% to 95% of them singletons. J lost 5 bases, V lost 3 bases, and 6 bases had no gene match. This CDR3 has 14 amino acids. Germline lookup yields CDR1 MGHDK and CDR2 SYGVNS. The clonotype originates from a human donor in good health. Sequences were obtained from CD8+ T cells sorted from blood. The chain uses TRBV25-1 and TRBJ2-5; 7 nucleotides agree with TRBD1. This CDR3 is CASSEVRGTETQYF. As DNA, the CDR3 is TGTGCCAGCAGTGAGGTCAGGGGGACCGAGACCCAGTACTTC.